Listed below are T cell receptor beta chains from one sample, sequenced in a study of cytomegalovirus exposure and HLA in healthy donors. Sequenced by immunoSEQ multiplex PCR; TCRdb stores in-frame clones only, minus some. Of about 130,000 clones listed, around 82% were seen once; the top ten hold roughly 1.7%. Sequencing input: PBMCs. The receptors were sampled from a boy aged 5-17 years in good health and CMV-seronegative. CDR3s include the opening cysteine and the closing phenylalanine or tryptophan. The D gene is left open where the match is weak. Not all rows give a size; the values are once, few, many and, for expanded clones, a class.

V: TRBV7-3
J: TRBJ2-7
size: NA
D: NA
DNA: TGTGCCAGCAGCTTAGGTCCGAGCTCCTACGAGCAGTACTTC
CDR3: CASSLGPSSYEQYF

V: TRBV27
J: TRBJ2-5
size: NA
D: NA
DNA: TGTGCCAGCAGTCCGATACCTAGCGTGGGCGGGGAGACCCAGTACTTC
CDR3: CASSPIPSVGGETQYF

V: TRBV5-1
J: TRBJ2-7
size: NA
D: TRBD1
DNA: TGCGCCAGCAGCTTGGGGGGGACAGGGGGCTACGAGCAGTACTTC
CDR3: CASSLGGTGGYEQYF

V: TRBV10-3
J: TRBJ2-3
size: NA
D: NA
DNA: TGTGCCATCAGTCAGACTAGGGGGACAGTGGCAGATACGCAGTATTTT
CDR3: CAISQTRGTVADTQYF

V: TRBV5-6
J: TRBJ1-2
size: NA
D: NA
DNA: TGTGCCAGCAGCTTGGCTGGACACCGCTATGGCTACACCTTC
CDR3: CASSLAGHRYGYTF

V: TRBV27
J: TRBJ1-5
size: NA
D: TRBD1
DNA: TGTGCCAGCAGTTTACGTTGGGGGGGGACAGGGGGTTATAGCAATCAGCCCCAGCATTTT
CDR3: CASSLRWGGTGGYSNQPQHF

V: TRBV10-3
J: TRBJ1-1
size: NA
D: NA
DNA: TGTGCCATCAGCCCAAGAATAGATGAAGCTTTCTTT
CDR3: CAISPRIDEAFF

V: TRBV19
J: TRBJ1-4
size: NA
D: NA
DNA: TGTGCCAGTAGTAGGACTGGTGAAAAACTGTTTTTT
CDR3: CASSRTGEKLFF

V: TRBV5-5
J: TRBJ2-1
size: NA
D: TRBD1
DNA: TGTGCCAGCAGCTTGGTCTTGGGGGCAGGGGGCGATGAGCAGTTCTTC
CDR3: CASSLVLGAGGDEQFF

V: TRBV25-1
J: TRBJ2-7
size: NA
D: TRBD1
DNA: TGTGCCAGCAGTTTCGGACAGGGGAGTTACGAGCAGTACTTC
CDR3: CASSFGQGSYEQYF

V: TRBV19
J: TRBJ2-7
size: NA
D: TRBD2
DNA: TGTGCCAGTAGTACACCCCAAACCGGGACTAGCGGGTCCTACGAGCAGTACTTC
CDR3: CASSTPQTGTSGSYEQYF

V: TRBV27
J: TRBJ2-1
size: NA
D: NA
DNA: TGTGCCAGCAGTTTAGGGACTCTGCCGGATGAGCAGTTCTTC
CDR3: CASSLGTLPDEQFF

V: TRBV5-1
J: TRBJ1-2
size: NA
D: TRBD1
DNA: TGCGCCAGCAGCCCCAACCAGACAGGGGACGGTGGCTACACCTTC
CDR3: CASSPNQTGDGGYTF

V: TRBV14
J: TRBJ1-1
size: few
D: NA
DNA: TGTGCCAGCAGCCACAGGTTGAACACTGAAGCTTTCTTT
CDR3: CASSHRLNTEAFF

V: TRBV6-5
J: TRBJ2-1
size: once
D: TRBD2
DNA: TGTGCCAGCAGTCCGCTAGCGGGGGCTTACAATGAGCAGTTCTTC
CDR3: CASSPLAGAYNEQFF

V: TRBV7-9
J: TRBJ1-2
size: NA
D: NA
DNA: TGTGCCAGCAGCTTAGTTTTGGGCGGGACGAACTATGGCTACACCTTC
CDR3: CASSLVLGGTNYGYTF

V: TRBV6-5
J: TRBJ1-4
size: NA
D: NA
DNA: TGTGCCAGCAGCCCGACAGGAAGAAATGAAAAACTGTTTTTT
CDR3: CASSPTGRNEKLFF

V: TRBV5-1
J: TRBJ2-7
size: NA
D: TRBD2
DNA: TGCGCCAGCAGCTTGGCCGGGACTAGCGGGAGTGGTTACGAGCAGTACTTC
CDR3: CASSLAGTSGSGYEQYF

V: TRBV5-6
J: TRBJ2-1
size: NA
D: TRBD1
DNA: TGTGCCAGCAGCTTAGGCAGGGGGCGGAATGAGCAGTTCTTC
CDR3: CASSLGRGRNEQFF

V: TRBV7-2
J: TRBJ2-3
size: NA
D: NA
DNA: TGTGCCAGCAGCTCCGGCGGCTCCACAGATACGCAGTATTTT
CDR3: CASSSGGSTDTQYF

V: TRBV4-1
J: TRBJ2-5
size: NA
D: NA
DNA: TGCGCCAGCAGCCAAGATCCGGGGTCGGAGACCCAGTACTTC
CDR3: CASSQDPGSETQYF

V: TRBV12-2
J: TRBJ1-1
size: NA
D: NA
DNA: TGTGCAAGTCGCTTAGTAAGGGGTTTCTGCACTGAAGCTTTCTTT
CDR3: CASRLVRGFCTEAFF

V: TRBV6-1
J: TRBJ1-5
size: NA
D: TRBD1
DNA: TGTGCCAGCACTGGGACAGGGGTGAGCAATCAGCCCCAGCATTTT
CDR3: CASTGTGVSNQPQHF

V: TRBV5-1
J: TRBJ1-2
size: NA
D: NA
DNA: TGCGCCAGCAGCTTGTTGACAGGTTATGAGGGCTACACCTTC
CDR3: CASSLLTGYEGYTF

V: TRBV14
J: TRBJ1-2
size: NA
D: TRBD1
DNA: TGTGCCAGCAGCCAAGGAAGCTCACAGGGGCAAGGCAACTATGGCTACACCTTC
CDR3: CASSQGSSQGQGNYGYTF

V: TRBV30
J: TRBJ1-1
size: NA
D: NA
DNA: TGTGCCTGGAGTTCCCCACAGCCGACTTTCTTT
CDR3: CAWSSPQPTFF

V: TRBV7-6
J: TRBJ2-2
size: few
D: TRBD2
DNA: TGTGCCAGCAGCTTAGACCCGGGAGGGTACGGGGAGCTGTTTTTT
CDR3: CASSLDPGGYGELFF